This T cell receptor beta chain was captured in a study of OX40 agonist ivuxolimab in advanced cancers. The wider study: Each patient was given ivuxolimab into a vein every 2 weeks, at 0.01 to 10 mg/kg.

Study conclusions and caveats: CD8+ T cells averaged more expanded clones than CD4+.

Autoimmune disease history or systemic immunosuppression led to patient exclusion. V lost 5 bases to trimming and J lost 4 bases; unmatched junction nucleotides: 6. CDR1 and CDR2 (germline): PRHDT, FYEKMQ (reference sequence). There are 15 residues in the CDR3. Remarks on this clone: Its antigen is unknown.

This table comes from immunoSEQ multiplex PCR, and its TCRdb copy is limited to in-frame clones, with some not included. The top ten hold about 0.51% of the sample, which has about 93,000 clones, roughly 94% seen once. The chain carries TRBV13 and TRBJ2-1; 9 bases agree with TRBD2. The sequences come from CD4+ or CD8+ T cells sorted from blood, collected in a trial of the OX40 agonist ivuxolimab. This TCR was sampled from an adult with an advanced solid tumor such as melanoma, head and neck, liver or kidney cancer. CDR3 residues: CASSAGLATYNEQFF. In DNA, the CDR3 is TGTGCCAGCAGCGCTGGACTAGCGACGTACAATGAGCAGTTCTTC.